A single sample is the source of the 20 T cell receptor beta chains below, sequenced in a study of cytomegalovirus exposure and HLA in healthy donors. The assay was immunoSEQ multiplex PCR, and TCRdb's table has in-frame clones only and misses some. The profile covers fewer than 400,000 clones, with roughly 89% appearing a single time and around 0.8% taken by the ten largest. Sequencing input: PBMCs. The receptors here all came from a woman under 30 in good health and CMV-seronegative.

This chain joins TRBV28 and TRBJ1-1; a weak D match, TRBD1 (6 bases). CDR1 and CDR2 (germline): MDHEN, SYDVKM. V was trimmed by 6 bases and J by 5 bases, leaving 19 bases between them. There are 15 residues in the CDR3. CDR3 nucleotide sequence: TGTGCCAGCAGCCAAAGGGGGTCTGTTGGGACTGAAGCTTTCTTT. Encoded protein: CASSQRGSVGTEAFF.

V and J are TRBV6-1 and TRBJ1-2; 7 bases are a match to TRBD1. Germline CDR1 and CDR2: MNHNS and SASEGT. The CDR3 is 14 amino acids. J gave up 4 bases and V 3 bases, and 5 bases lay outside the gene matches. The CDR3 region is CASSDGQARYGYTF. The CDR3 DNA reads TGTGCCAGCAGTGACGGACAGGCTCGCTATGGCTACACCTTC.

V is TRBV4-2 and J is TRBJ2-3; 7 positions agree with TRBD2. CDR3 length equals 15 residues. Per the germline V gene, CDR1 is LGHNA and CDR2 is YNFKEQ. V lost 0 bases, J lost 0 bases, and 0 bases stayed unmatched. CDR3 in DNA: TGTGCCAGCAGCCAAGATAGCGGGAGCACAGATACGCAGTATTTT. This encodes CASSQDSGSTDTQYF.

The CDR3, as DNA: TGTGCCAGCAGCTCCGCGGGGGGAGGCACCGGGGAGCTGTTTTTT. It yields the protein CASSSAGGGTGELFF. The chain combines TRBV5-8 with TRBJ2-2; 8 nucleotides line up with TRBD2. Trimming cost V 3 bases and J 4 bases; bases outside gene matches: 5. This CDR3 has 15 amino acids. Germline V gives CDR1 SGHTS, CDR2 YDEGEE.

This chain links TRBV6-5 with TRBJ2-7; D possibly corresponds to TRBD1 (5 bases). The CDR3 is 16 amino acids. Germline V gene lookup returns CDR1 MNHEY and CDR2 SVGAGI. V shed 0 bases and J shed 3 bases, with 15 bases lying between them. The chain's CDR3 is CASSYSSPGQSYEQYF. The CDR3, as DNA: TGTGCCAGCAGTTACTCGAGTCCAGGGCAGAGCTACGAGCAGTACTTC.

The V call is TRBV11-2, the J call TRBJ1-1; D is undetermined. The CDR3 contains 16 residues. Germline V gene data show CDR1 as SGHAT and CDR2 as FQNNGV. The V and J ends lost 6 bases and 4 bases respectively, with 21 bases between them. CDR3 nucleotide sequence: TGTGCCAGCAGTTCCCTTCCCGCCAGTAGAGGCACTGAAGCTTTCTTT. It is translated as CASSSLPASRGTEAFF.

The rearrangement links TRBV18 to TRBJ1-1; D gene unclear. Germline CDR1 KGHSH, CDR2 LQKENI. The CDR3 is 12 residues long. V was clipped by 3 bases and J by 11 bases, with 13 bases between them. CDR3 amino acids: CASSPIRMEAFF. The CDR3 nucleotides read TGTGCCAGCTCACCCATACGGATGGAGGCTTTCTTT.

This chain joins TRBV6-5 and TRBJ2-2, with 13 bases lining up with TRBD2. The trim removed 6 bases at V and 5 bases at J, leaving 3 bases unmatched. This CDR3 has 15 amino acids. CDR1 is MNHEY and CDR2 is SVGAGI in the germline V gene. The CDR3 bases are TGTGCCAGCAGACCGGGACTAGCGGGGACCGGGGAGCTGTTTTTT. Protein sequence: CASRPGLAGTGELFF.

As to this clone: Different DNA sequences within this sample yield the same CDR3. The chain uses TRBV5-1 and TRBJ2-1, with a tentative D call TRBD1 (5 bases). The V end lost 0 bases, the J end lost 4 bases, and 5 bases lay between the germline ends. The CDR3 has 13 amino acids. The V gene's germline CDR1 is SGHRS and CDR2 YFSETQ. The CDR3 reads CASSLDRYNEQFF. For the CDR3, the DNA is TGCGCCAGCAGCTTGGACAGGTACAATGAGCAGTTCTTC.

The rearrangement uses TRBV7-6 and TRBJ2-7, with 11 bases fitting TRBD2. In germline, CDR1 is SGHVS, CDR2 FNYEAQ. This CDR3 region has 16 residues. J was trimmed by 3 bases and V by 5 bases; bases with no gene match: 9. CDR3 sequence: CASSGTGTSGLYEQYF. The CDR3 DNA follows: TGTGCCAGCAGCGGGACCGGGACTAGCGGACTCTACGAGCAGTACTTC.

The rearrangement uses TRBV7-6 and TRBJ1-3; D is undetermined. The V gene's germline CDR1 is SGHVS and CDR2 FNYEAQ. Trimming took 2 bases from V and 0 from J, leaving 11 bases between them. There are 16 residues in the CDR3. The CDR3 loop is CASSLYTVPSGNTIYF. CDR3 DNA: TGTGCCAGCAGCTTATACACAGTCCCCTCTGGAAACACCATATATTTT.

V and J are TRBV7-3 and TRBJ2-7, with TRBD2 matching 10 bases. The CDR3 has 15 amino acids. Germline trimming cut 2 bases from V and 5 bases from J; bases unmatched to any gene: 6. CDR1 is SGHTA, CDR2 FQGTGA, per germline. The CDR3 coding sequence is TGTGCCAGCAGCTTAGAAGCGGGAGGGGCCCACGAGCAGTACTTC. This encodes CASSLEAGGAHEQYF.

The genes are TRBV4-3 and TRBJ1-4; the D is unclear. This CDR3 has 15 amino acids. CDR1 LGHNA and CDR2 YSLEER come from the germline V gene. V lost 0 bases to trimming and J lost 7 bases, with 12 bases between them. In DNA form, the CDR3 reads TGCGCCAGCAGCCAAGAGATATCGTTGAGTGAAAAACTGTTTTTT. This codes for CASSQEISLSEKLFF.

This chain joins TRBV27 and TRBJ2-7, with a tentative D call TRBD1 (6 bases). Germline CDR1 MNHEY, CDR2 SMNVEV (reference sequence). V was clipped by 3 bases and J by 2 bases, with 11 bases between them. This CDR3 region has 14 residues. The CDR3 protein is CASSLDGTTYEQYF. The CDR3 DNA reads as TGTGCCAGCAGTTTGGATGGGACAACCTACGAGCAGTACTTC.

This clone was recorded only once. The rearrangement joins TRBV7-2 to TRBJ2-1; 8 bases align to TRBD1. The CDR3 is 17 residues long. CDR1 SGHTA and CDR2 FQGNSA come from the germline V gene. The V gene end was trimmed by 4 bases and the J gene end by 0 bases; junction bases not matched to a gene: 8. The CDR3 sequence: CASSSGQGYNSYNEQFF. DNA of the CDR3: TGTGCCAGCAGCTCAGGACAGGGCTACAACTCCTACAATGAGCAGTTCTTC. Supplemented by reference TRBV7-2 and TRBJ2-1, the full variable domain reads GAGVSQSPSNKVTEKGKDVELRCDPISGHTALYWYRQSLGQGLEFLIYFQGNSAPDKSGLPSDRFSAERTGGSVSTLTIQRTQQEDSAVYLCASSSGQGYNSYNEQFFGPGTRLTVL.

CDR3 in amino acids: CASSHQDGGSGELFF. DNA for the CDR3: TGCGCCAGCAGCCACCAAGATGGGGGGTCCGGGGAGCTGTTTTTT. The rearrangement uses TRBV4-3 and TRBJ2-2; maybe TRBD2 (6 bases). Per the germline V gene, CDR1 is LGHNA and CDR2 is YSLEER. The CDR3 totals 15 residues. Trimming cost V 3 bases and J 6 bases, with 14 bases left between them.

The chain couples TRBV11-1 to TRBJ1-1, with D hard to call. The CDR3 loop spans 15 amino acids. Trimming cost V 0 bases and J 1 base, with 9 bases left between them. Germline-derived CDR1 and CDR2 are SGHAT and FQDESV (reference sequence). The CDR3 DNA sequence: TGTGCCAGCAGCTTAGCATTAGCTGGGAACACTGAAGCTTTCTTT. It is translated as CASSLALAGNTEAFF.

The CDR3 DNA reads as TGTGCCAGCTCACCCCCTTCTTCGTACCAAGAGACCCAGTACTTC. Protein product: CASSPPSSYQETQYF. This chain connects TRBV18 to TRBJ2-5, with D uncertain. Trimming took 3 bases from V and 0 from J, leaving 11 bases between them. This CDR3 has 15 amino acids. Germline values: CDR1 KGHSH, CDR2 LQKENI.

V is TRBV7-9 and J is TRBJ2-1, with D possibly matching TRBD1 (6 bases). Looked up from germline, CDR1 is SEHNR and CDR2 is FQNEAQ (reference sequence). Trimming took off 5 bases at V and 5 bases at J, with 19 bases between the two ends. This CDR3 is 16 amino acids long. This chain's CDR3 is CASSPKWGRVHNEQFF. In DNA, the CDR3 is TGTGCCAGCAGCCCAAAGTGGGGGCGCGTCCACAATGAGCAGTTCTTC.

V usage is TRBV10-3 and J usage is TRBJ2-1; D is possibly TRBD2 (6 bases). The CDR3 is 14 residues long. Germline assignment: CDR1 ENHRY and CDR2 SYGVKD. Trimming removed 6 bases from V and 15 bases from J, with 24 bases in between. This CDR3 is CAIRNGTPGTRRFF. The CDR3 region has the DNA TGTGCCATCAGAAACGGGACTCCCGGAACCCGGAGGTTCTTC.